This TCR beta chain originates from a study of blood T cell repertoires in COVID-19. Study-wide background: Acute and convalescent COVID-19 samples came from the United States, Italy and Spain. PBMCs, B-cell-depleted T cells, or T cells provided the cDNA or gDNA that made up the material.

This CDR3 comprises 17 residues. Per germline, CDR1 MDHEN and CDR2 SYDVKM. With 5 bases clipped from V and 0 bases from J, the junction kept 12 bases outside the gene matches. Original processing notes: Nucleated cell number was recorded as an estimate derived from reference gene primer amplification. The method was immunoSEQ multiplex PCR; TCRdb's version includes in-frame clones alone and lacks a portion of them. Clone size and V and J calls were adopted from that table, with D and trimming inferred from the DNA. The sample contains 57,000 or so clones, around 85% of which appear only once. The rearrangement links TRBV28 to TRBJ1-2, with 7 bases that match TRBD1. The receptor's source is a human donor in a cohort sampled during active COVID-19. Input material: peripheral blood. This chain's CDR3 is CASSDPGGRHANYGYTF. CDR3 nucleotides: TGTGCCAGCAGTGACCCAGGGGGGCGGCACGCTAACTATGGCTACACCTTC.